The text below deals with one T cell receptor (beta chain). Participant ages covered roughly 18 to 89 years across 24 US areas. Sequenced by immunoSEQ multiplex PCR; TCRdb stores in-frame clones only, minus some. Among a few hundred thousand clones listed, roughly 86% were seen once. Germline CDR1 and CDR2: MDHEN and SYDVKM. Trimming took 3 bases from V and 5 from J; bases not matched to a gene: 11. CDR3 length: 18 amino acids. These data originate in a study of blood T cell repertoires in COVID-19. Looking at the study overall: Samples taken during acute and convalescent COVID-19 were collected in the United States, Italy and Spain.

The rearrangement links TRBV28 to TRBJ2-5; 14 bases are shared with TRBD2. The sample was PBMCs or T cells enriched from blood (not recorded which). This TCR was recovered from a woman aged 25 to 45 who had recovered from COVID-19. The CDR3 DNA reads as TGTGCCAGCAGTTTCCCCAGACTAGCGGGAGGGGCAGGGGAGACCCAGTACTTC. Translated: CASSFPRLAGGAGETQYF.